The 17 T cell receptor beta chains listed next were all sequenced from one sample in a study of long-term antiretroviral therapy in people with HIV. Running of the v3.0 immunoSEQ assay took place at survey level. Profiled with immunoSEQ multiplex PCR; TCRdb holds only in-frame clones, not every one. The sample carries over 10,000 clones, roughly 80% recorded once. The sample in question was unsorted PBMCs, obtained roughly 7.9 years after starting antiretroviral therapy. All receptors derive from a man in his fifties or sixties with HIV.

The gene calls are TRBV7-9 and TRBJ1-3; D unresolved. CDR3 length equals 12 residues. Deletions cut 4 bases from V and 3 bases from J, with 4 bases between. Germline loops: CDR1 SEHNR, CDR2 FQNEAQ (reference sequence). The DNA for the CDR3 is TGTGCCAGCAGCTCCCATGGAAACACCATATATTTT. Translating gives CASSSHGNTIYF. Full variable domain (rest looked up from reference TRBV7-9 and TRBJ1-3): DTGVSQNPRHKITKRGQNVTFRCDPISEHNRLYWYRQTLGQGPEFLTYFQNEAQLEKSRLLSDRFSAERPKGSFSTLEIQRTEQGDSAMYLCASSSHGNTIYFGEGSWLTVV.

The CDR3 nucleotides are TGCGCCAGCAGCCAAGTTGAATTTGCAACTAATGAAAAACTGTTTTTT. Translating it yields CASSQVEFATNEKLFF. This rearrangement joins TRBV4-1 to TRBJ1-4; D call uncertain. The CDR3 has 16 residues. Germline V CDR1 and CDR2: MGHRA, YSYEKL. V lost 1 base and J lost 0, with 9 bases in between.

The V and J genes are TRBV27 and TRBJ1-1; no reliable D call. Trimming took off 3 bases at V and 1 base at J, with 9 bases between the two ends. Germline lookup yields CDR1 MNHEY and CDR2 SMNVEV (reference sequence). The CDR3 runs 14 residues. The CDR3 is CASSFSARNTEAFF. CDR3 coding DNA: TGTGCCAGCAGTTTCTCCGCCCGGAACACTGAAGCTTTCTTT.

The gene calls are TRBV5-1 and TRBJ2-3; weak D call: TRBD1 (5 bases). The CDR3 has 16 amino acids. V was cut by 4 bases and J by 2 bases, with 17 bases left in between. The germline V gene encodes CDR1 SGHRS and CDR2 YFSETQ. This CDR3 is CASSPRDRVFTDTQYF. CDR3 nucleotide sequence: TGCGCCAGCAGCCCTCGAGACAGAGTCTTCACAGATACGCAGTATTTT.

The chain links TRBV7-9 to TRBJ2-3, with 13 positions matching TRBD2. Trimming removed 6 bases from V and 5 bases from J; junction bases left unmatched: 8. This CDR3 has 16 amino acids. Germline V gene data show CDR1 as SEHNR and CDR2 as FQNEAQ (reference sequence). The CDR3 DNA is TGTGCCAGCAGACTACTAGCGGGGGGGCCGGGAGATACGCAGTATTTT. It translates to CASRLLAGGPGDTQYF.

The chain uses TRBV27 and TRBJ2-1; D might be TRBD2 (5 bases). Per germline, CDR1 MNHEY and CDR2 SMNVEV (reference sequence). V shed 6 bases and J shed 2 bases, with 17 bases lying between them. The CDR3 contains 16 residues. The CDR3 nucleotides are TGTGCCAGCAGGTCACCCCGAGGGCCGACCTACAATGAGCAGTTCTTC. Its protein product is CASRSPRGPTYNEQFF.

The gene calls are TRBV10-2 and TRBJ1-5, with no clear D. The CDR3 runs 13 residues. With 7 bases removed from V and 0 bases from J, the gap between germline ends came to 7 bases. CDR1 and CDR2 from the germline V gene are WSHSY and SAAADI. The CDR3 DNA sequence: TGCGCCAGCAAGGGATTTAGCAATCAGCCCCAGCATTTT. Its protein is CASKGFSNQPQHF.

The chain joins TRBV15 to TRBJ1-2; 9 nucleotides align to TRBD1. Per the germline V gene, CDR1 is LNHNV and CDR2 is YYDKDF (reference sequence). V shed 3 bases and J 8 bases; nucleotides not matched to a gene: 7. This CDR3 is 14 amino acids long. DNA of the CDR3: TGTGCCACCAGCAGCTCGGACAGGGGTGGAGGCTACACCTTC. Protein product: CATSSSDRGGGYTF.

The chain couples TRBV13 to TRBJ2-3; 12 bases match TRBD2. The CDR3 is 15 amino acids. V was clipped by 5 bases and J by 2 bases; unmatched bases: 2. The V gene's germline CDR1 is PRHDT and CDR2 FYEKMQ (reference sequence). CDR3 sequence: CASSTSGGYTDTQYF. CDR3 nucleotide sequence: TGTGCCAGCAGCACTAGCGGGGGGTACACAGATACGCAGTATTTT.

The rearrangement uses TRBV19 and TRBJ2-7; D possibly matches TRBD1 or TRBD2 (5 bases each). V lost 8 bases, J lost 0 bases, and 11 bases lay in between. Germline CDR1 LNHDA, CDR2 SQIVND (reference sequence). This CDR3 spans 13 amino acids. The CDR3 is CASQDGTSYEQYF. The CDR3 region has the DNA TGTGCCAGTCAGGACGGGACCTCCTACGAGCAGTACTTC.

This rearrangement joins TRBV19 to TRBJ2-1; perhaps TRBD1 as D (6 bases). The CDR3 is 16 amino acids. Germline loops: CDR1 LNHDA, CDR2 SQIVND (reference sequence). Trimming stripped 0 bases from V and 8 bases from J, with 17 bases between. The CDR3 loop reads CASSIDDRLDIDEQFF. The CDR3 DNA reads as TGTGCCAGTAGTATAGACGACAGGTTAGATATCGATGAGCAGTTCTTC.

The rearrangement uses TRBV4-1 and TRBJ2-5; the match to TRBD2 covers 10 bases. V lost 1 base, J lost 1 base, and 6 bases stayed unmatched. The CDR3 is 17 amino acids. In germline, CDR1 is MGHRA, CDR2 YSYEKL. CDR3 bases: TGCGCCAGCAGCCAAGCAGGGGCTAGCGGGGGCCAAGAGACCCAGTACTTC. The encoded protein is CASSQAGASGGQETQYF.

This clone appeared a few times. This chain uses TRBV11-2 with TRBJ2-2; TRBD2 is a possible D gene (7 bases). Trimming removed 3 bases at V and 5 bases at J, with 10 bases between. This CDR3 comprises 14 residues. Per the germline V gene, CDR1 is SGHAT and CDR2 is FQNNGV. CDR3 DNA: TGTGCCAGCAGCTTTAGGGGGGGAACCGGGGAGCTGTTTTTT. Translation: CASSFRGGTGELFF.

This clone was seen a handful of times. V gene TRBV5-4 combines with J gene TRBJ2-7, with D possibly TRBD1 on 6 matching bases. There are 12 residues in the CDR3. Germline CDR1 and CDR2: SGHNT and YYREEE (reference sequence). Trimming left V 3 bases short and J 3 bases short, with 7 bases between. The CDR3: CASSWDNYEQYF. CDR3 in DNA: TGTGCCAGCAGCTGGGACAACTACGAGCAGTACTTC. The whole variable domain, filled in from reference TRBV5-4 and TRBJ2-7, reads ETGVTQSPTHLIKTRGQQVTLRCSSQSGHNTVSWYQQALGQGPQFIFQYYREEENGRGNFPPRFSGLQFPNYSSELNVNALELDDSALYLCASSWDNYEQYFGPGTRLTVT.

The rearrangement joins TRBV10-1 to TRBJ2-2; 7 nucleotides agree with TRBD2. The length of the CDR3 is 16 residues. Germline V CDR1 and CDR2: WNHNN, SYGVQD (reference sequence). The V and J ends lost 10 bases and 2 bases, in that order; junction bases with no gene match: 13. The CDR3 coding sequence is TGCGCCACCAAGAGAAAAAGCGGGGAAAACACCGGGGAGCTGTTTTTT. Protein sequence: CATKRKSGENTGELFF.

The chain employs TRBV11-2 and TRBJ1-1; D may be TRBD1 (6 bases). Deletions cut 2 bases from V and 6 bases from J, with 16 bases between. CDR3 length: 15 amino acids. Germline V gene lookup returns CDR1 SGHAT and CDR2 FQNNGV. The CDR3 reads CASSLLPTGKPEAFF. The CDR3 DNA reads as TGTGCCAGCAGCTTACTTCCTACAGGGAAACCTGAAGCTTTCTTT.

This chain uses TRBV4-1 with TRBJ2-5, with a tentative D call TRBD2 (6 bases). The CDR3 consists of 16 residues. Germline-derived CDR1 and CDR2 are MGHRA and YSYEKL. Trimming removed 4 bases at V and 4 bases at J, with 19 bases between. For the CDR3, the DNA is TGCGCCAGCAGCCGAAAACGGAGTTACGGGGGAGAGACCCAGTACTTC. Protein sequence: CASSRKRSYGGETQYF.